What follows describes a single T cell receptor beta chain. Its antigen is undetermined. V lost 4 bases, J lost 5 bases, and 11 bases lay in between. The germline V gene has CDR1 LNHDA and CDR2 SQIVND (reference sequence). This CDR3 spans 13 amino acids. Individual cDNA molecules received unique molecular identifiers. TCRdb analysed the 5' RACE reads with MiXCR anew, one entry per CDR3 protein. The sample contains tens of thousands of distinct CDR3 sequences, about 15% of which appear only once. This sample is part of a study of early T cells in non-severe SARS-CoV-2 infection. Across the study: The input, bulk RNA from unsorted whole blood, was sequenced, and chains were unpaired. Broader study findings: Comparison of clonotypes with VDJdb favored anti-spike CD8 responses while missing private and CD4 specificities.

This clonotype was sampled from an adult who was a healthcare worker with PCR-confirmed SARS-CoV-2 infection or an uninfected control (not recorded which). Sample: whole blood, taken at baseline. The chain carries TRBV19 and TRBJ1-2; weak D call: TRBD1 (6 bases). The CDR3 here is CASSKADSYGYTF. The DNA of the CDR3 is TGTGCCAGTAGTAAGGCGGACAGTTATGGCTACACCTTC.